The 21 T cell receptor beta chains listed next were all sequenced from one sample in a study of T-cell memory formation after mild COVID-19. TCRdb independently ran MiXCR on the 5' RACE reads; one entry per CDR3 protein. This sample has around 410,000 distinct CDR3 sequences, with around a quarter found just once. Source material: PBMCs or a T cell subset sorted from them (not recorded which). These receptor sequences come from an adult woman who had mild COVID-19 (a few samples of this study predate the infection). Cell type and time point are not known.

This clonotype occurred a few times. The genes are TRBV20-1 and TRBJ2-2; D is unclear. The CDR3 has 13 amino acids. Germline loops: CDR1 DFQATT, CDR2 SNEGSKA (reference sequence). The V gene lost 0 bases and the J gene lost 7 bases, with 9 bases spanning the gap. The DNA of the CDR3 is TGCAGTGCTAGAGATGTTATGGGCGGGGAGCTGTTTTTT. It yields the protein CSARDVMGGELFF.

This clonotype was counted many times. The V call is TRBV7-9, the J call TRBJ2-7; D unresolved. From germline, CDR1 is SEHNR and CDR2 FQNEAQ (reference sequence). With 5 bases removed from V and 0 bases from J, the gap between germline ends came to 5 bases. CDR3 length equals 12 residues. This CDR3 reads CASSRSSYEQYF. For the CDR3, the DNA is TGTGCCAGCAGCCGGAGCTCCTACGAGCAGTACTTC.

Only a few counts were recorded for this clonotype. The chain is built from TRBV19 and TRBJ2-4; D is possibly TRBD2 (5 bases). Germline CDR1 and CDR2: LNHDA and SQIVND (reference sequence). The V end lost 5 bases, the J end lost 8 bases, and 16 bases lay between the germline ends. This CDR3 region has 14 residues. The CDR3 DNA sequence: TGTGCCAGTAGTTCAGGTCTTATGCGGGACATTCAGTACTTC. Translating it yields CASSSGLMRDIQYF.

The table lists this clonotype with a few counts. V gene TRBV20-1 combines with J gene TRBJ2-3; 11 bases agree with TRBD2. Germline trimming cut 0 bases from V and 6 bases from J; bases unmatched to any gene: 8. Per germline, CDR1 DFQATT and CDR2 SNEGSKA (reference sequence). The CDR3 spans 16 residues. Here the CDR3 DNA reads TGCAGTGCTAGAGACCTACTAGCGGGAGCCCGGGATACGCAGTATTTT. Protein sequence: CSARDLLAGARDTQYF.

The chain couples TRBV12-3 or TRBV12-4 to TRBJ2-7; D call uncertain. Trimming cost V 3 bases and J 3 bases, with 9 bases left between them. This CDR3 spans 13 amino acids. DNA of the CDR3: TGTGCCAGCAGTTTGGTGACACTCTACGAGCAGTACTTC. Its translation is CASSLVTLYEQYF.

J is TRBJ1-3 and V is TRBV9, with no clear D. The CDR3 is 14 residues long. The germline CDR1 and CDR2 sequences are SGDLS and YYNGEE. Trimming removed 1 base from V and 4 bases from J, with 9 bases in between. The CDR3: CASSVRDRGNTIYF. The CDR3 nucleotides read TGTGCCAGCAGCGTAAGAGATCGAGGAAACACCATATATTTT.

The chain recombines TRBV19 with TRBJ2-6; D not certain. The CDR3 is 17 residues long. Per the germline V gene, CDR1 is LNHDA and CDR2 is SQIVND (reference sequence). V lost 5 bases and J 0 bases, leaving 14 bases between the germline ends. The CDR3 coding sequence is TGTGCCAGTAGTCTCCTTCGGGTAGTCTCTGGGGCCAACGTCCTGACTTTC. This encodes CASSLLRVVSGANVLTF.

CDR3 residues: CATSDSGTGGYQPQHF. The CDR3 region has the DNA TGTGCCACCAGTGATTCCGGGACAGGGGGTTATCAGCCCCAGCATTTT. The J gene is TRBJ1-5, the V gene TRBV24-1; 11 bases map to TRBD1. Germline CDR1 is KGHDR and CDR2 is SFDVKD. This CDR3 spans 16 amino acids. V dropped 2 bases and J dropped 5; count of bases not matched to a gene: 4.

This clonotype was found a few times. The genes are TRBV28 and TRBJ1-2; no firm D call. The CDR3 is made up of 14 amino acids. The V end lost 2 bases, the J end lost 4 bases, and 11 bases lay between the germline ends. Germline assignment: CDR1 MDHEN and CDR2 SYDVKM. The CDR3 nucleotides are TGTGCCAGCAGTTTAACAAGGAGCCTCTATGGCTACACCTTC. Its translation: CASSLTRSLYGYTF.

DNA of the CDR3: TGCAGTGCTAGTTCTCTCTGGGGTATCACTGAAGCTTTCTTT. Its protein product is CSASSLWGITEAFF. This chain joins TRBV20-1 and TRBJ1-1, with unresolved D. The ends were cut back, 3 bases at V and 4 bases at J, with 15 bases in the middle. CDR3 length: 14 residues. CDR1 is DFQATT, CDR2 SNEGSKA, per germline (reference sequence).

The V call is TRBV3-1, the J call TRBJ2-7; TRBD2 aligns across 10 bases. CDR1 and CDR2 (germline): LGHDT, YNNKEL (reference sequence). This CDR3 is built from 15 residues. V shed 4 bases, J shed 0 bases, and the junction held 3 bases outside the gene matches. The CDR3: CASSPLAGVSYEQYF. The CDR3 DNA reads TGTGCCAGCAGCCCGCTAGCGGGAGTCTCCTACGAGCAGTACTTC.

This clonotype was found a few times. This sequence joins TRBV2 and TRBJ2-2, with unresolved D. The V end was cut by 4 bases, the J end by 4 bases, with 7 bases between. This CDR3 is built from 13 residues. Per the germline V gene, CDR1 is SNHLY and CDR2 is FYNNEI. The CDR3, as DNA: TGTGCCAGCAGTGCACACATCACCGGGGAGCTGTTTTTT. It yields the protein CASSAHITGELFF.

This clonotype turned up a few times. This chain uses TRBV4-2 with TRBJ2-1, with 7 bases that match TRBD2. V lost 0 bases to trimming and J lost 4 bases; unmatched junction nucleotides: 9. This CDR3 is built from 17 residues. The germline CDR1 and CDR2 sequences are LGHNA and YNFKEQ. The CDR3: CASSQEKIGTTYNEQFF. CDR3 nucleotide sequence: TGTGCCAGCAGCCAAGAAAAGATTGGGACTACTTACAATGAGCAGTTCTTC.

The chain uses TRBV2 and TRBJ2-7, with 8 positions matching TRBD1. The CDR3 runs to 15 residues. CDR1 SNHLY and CDR2 FYNNEI come from the germline V gene. The V and J ends lost 3 bases and 0 bases, in that order; junction bases with no gene match: 4. The CDR3 protein is CASSDPGQGSYEQYF. The DNA of the CDR3 is TGTGCCAGCAGTGATCCTGGACAGGGCTCCTACGAGCAGTACTTC.

The chain links TRBV4-2 to TRBJ2-7; TRBD1 is a possible D gene (6 bases). V lost 3 bases to trimming and J lost 2 bases, with 14 bases between them. Germline values: CDR1 LGHNA, CDR2 YNFKEQ. The CDR3 consists of 15 residues. The CDR3 DNA reads TGTGCCAGCAGCCACCTAGGGGGTGTTGCCTACGAGCAGTACTTC. Protein product: CASSHLGGVAYEQYF.

This clonotype was seen just once. V gene TRBV11-2 combines with J gene TRBJ2-2; the match to TRBD1 covers 7 bases. Trimming took 10 bases from V and 3 from J; bases not matched to a gene: 8. This CDR3 has 14 residues. Germline V gene lookup returns CDR1 SGHAT and CDR2 FQNNGV. CDR3 amino acids: CATRQGFDTGELFF. The CDR3 DNA sequence: TGTGCCACCCGACAGGGCTTTGACACCGGGGAGCTGTTTTTT.

This clonotype is a singleton in its sample. The V call is TRBV20-1, the J call TRBJ2-7; TRBD2 matches 8 bases. CDR3 size: 17 residues. The trim removed 3 bases at V and 3 bases at J, leaving 16 bases unmatched. Germline V gene lookup returns CDR1 DFQATT and CDR2 SNEGSKA (reference sequence). The CDR3 is CSASGGAGVSTVYEQYF. The CDR3 DNA sequence: TGCAGTGCTAGCGGGGGGGCAGGAGTATCTACTGTCTACGAGCAGTACTTC.

The J gene is TRBJ2-3, the V gene TRBV5-6, with 10 positions matching TRBD1. This CDR3 is built from 16 residues. Germline V gene lookup returns CDR1 SGHDT and CDR2 YYEEEE. Trimming at V came to 4 bases and at J to 4 bases, leaving 9 bases not matched to a gene. Here the CDR3 reads CASSTPTGGRPDTQYF. CDR3 nucleotide sequence: TGTGCCAGCAGCACCCCGACAGGGGGCCGCCCAGATACGCAGTATTTT.

This clonotype turned up a few times. The chain is built from TRBV7-6 and TRBJ1-1; D is possibly TRBD1 (5 bases). Trimming took 1 base from V and 1 from J, leaving 13 bases between them. The CDR3 length is 16 residues. CDR1 SGHVS and CDR2 FNYEAQ come from the germline V gene. CDR3 sequence: CASSLESIGGNTEAFF. For the CDR3, the DNA is TGTGCCAGCAGCTTAGAAAGTATTGGGGGGAACACTGAAGCTTTCTTT.

The chain is built from TRBV12-3 or TRBV12-4 and TRBJ2-2, with 9 bases aligning to TRBD1. J lost 3 bases, V lost 3 bases, and 5 bases had no gene match. CDR3 length: 16 amino acids. The CDR3 nucleotides read TGTGCCAGCAGTTTGTCCGGACAGGGGCACACCGGGGAGCTGTTTTTT. Translating gives CASSLSGQGHTGELFF.

This clonotype has a handful of counts. The genes are TRBV7-8 and TRBJ2-2; D unresolved. Looked up from germline, CDR1 is SGHVS and CDR2 is FQNEAQ. With 4 bases removed from V and 3 bases from J, the gap between germline ends came to 12 bases. The CDR3 loop spans 15 amino acids. CDR3 DNA sequence: TGTGCCAGCAGCTCCCGTCTTATCGACACCGGGGAGCTGTTTTTT. Translation gives CASSSRLIDTGELFF.